Listed below are T cell receptor beta chains from one sample, sequenced in a study of regulatory T cells in long-lasting Graves disease. TCRdb analysed the multiplex PCR reads with MiXCR anew, one entry per CDR3 protein. The table lists about 470,000 distinct CDR3 sequences, 14% to 15% of them singletons, with approximately 15% in the top ten. The same data also went into a second study, on T cells in Graves' hyperthyroidism and ophthalmopathy.

The material was peripheral blood mononuclear cells (PBMCs), obtained at new diagnosis, from a patient treated with antithyroid drugs. The receptor set was obtained from a young woman with Graves disease. Each CDR3 is given with its conserved first and last residue. The D gene is left open where the match is weak. The size of a clone is reported for some rows only, either as once, few or many, or as a class for expanded clones.

d_gene	j_gene	v_gene	abundance	CDR3aa	CDR3nt
TRBD1	TRBJ2-7	TRBV6-1	.	CASSGGQGLHEQYF	TGTGCCAGCAGTGGGGGACAGGGTCTTCACGAGCAGTACTTC
.	TRBJ1-4	TRBV14	many	CASSQDTQGGEKLFF	TGTGCCAGCAGCCAAGATACGCAGGGAGGCGAAAAACTGTTTTTT
.	TRBJ1-2	TRBV7-9	.	CASTEGKKNYGYTF	TGTGCCAGCACCGAGGGTAAAAAGAACTATGGCTACACCTTC
TRBD2	TRBJ2-3	TRBV2	.	CASRYKTSGRRADTQYF	TGTGCCAGCAGATACAAAACTAGCGGGAGGAGGGCAGATACGCAGTATTTT
.	TRBJ2-7	TRBV29-1	.	CSAASDGEQYF	TGCAGCGCGGCCTCCGACGGGGAGCAGTACTTC
.	TRBJ2-1	TRBV7-3	many	CASSPDPVDEQFF	TGTGCCAGCAGCCCCGACCCCGTGGATGAGCAGTTCTTC
TRBD2	TRBJ2-7	TRBV30	many	CAWSAGLAGLHEQYF	TGTGCCTGGAGCGCGGGACTAGCGGGATTACACGAGCAGTACTTC
.	TRBJ1-5	TRBV24-1	many	CATSDPGVPQHF	TGTGCCACCAGTGACCCAGGGGTGCCCCAGCATTTT
.	TRBJ1-1	TRBV19	few	CASKYSPNTEAFF	TGTGCCAGTAAGTACAGCCCTAACACTGAAGCTTTCTTT
TRBD2	TRBJ2-3	TRBV7-3	few	CASSFTSGIADTQYF	TGTGCCAGCAGCTTCACTAGCGGGATTGCGGATACGCAGTATTTT
TRBD2	TRBJ2-1	TRBV2	few	CASRPLTGGLVRNEQFF	TGTGCCAGCAGACCCCTCACGGGGGGACTAGTGAGGAATGAGCAGTTCTTC
.	TRBJ2-7	TRBV6-5	many	CASSYPPDRTEGLRTYEQYF	TGTGCCAGCAGTTACCCTCCTGACAGGACTGAAGGGTTGAGAACCTACGAGCAGTACTTC
TRBD1	TRBJ2-1	TRBV6-1	.	CASSAVTGGEQFF	TGTGCCAGCAGTGCCGTGACAGGGGGTGAGCAGTTCTTC
.	TRBJ2-7	TRBV7-2	many	CASSLGPFSGIYF	TGTGCCAGCAGCTTAGGGCCTTTTAGCGGCATTTACTTC
.	TRBJ1-4	TRBV5-1	.	CASSFGMGRDEKLFF	TGCGCCAGCAGCTTTGGTATGGGGAGAGATGAAAAACTGTTTTTT
.	TRBJ2-5	TRBV6-5	many	CASSLLSQETQYF	TGTGCCAGCAGTTTGTTGTCACAAGAGACCCAGTACTTC
.	TRBJ2-2	TRBV24-1	.	CATRADTGELFF	TGTGCCACCAGGGCGGACACCGGGGAGCTGTTTTTT
TRBD1	TRBJ2-5	TRBV24-1	many	CATSPAGTGWETQYF	TGTGCCACCAGTCCGGCAGGGACAGGGTGGGAGACCCAGTACTTC
TRBD1	TRBJ1-3	TRBV12-3/TRBV12-4	many	CASSSFPGQGGRNTIYF	TGTGCCAGCAGTTCCTTCCCGGGACAGGGGGGCAGAAACACCATATATTTT
.	TRBJ2-3	TRBV9	once	CASSGSSRPDTQYF	TGTGCCAGCAGCGGGAGTTCCCGCCCAGATACGCAGTATTTT
TRBD1	TRBJ2-4	TRBV15	many	CATSRVRTGGNIQYF	TGTGCCACCAGCAGAGTCAGGACAGGGGGAAACATTCAGTACTTC
TRBD2	TRBJ2-1	TRBV7-3	many	CASSLNFRPSGYNEQFF	TGTGCCAGCAGCTTAAATTTCCGGCCTAGCGGATACAATGAGCAGTTCTTC
.	TRBJ1-6	TRBV27	.	CASRGQGSSYNSPLHF	TGTGCCAGCAGAGGGCAGGGTAGTTCCTATAATTCACCCCTCCACTTT
.	TRBJ2-1	TRBV3-1	many	CASSQFLLGAGAAEQFF	TGTGCCAGCAGCCAATTTCTTTTGGGGGCGGGAGCGGCTGAGCAGTTCTTC
TRBD2	TRBJ2-7	TRBV12-3/TRBV12-4	many	CASSLSGDVYEQYF	TGTGCCAGCAGTTTAAGCGGGGACGTCTACGAGCAGTACTTC
TRBD1	TRBJ1-1	TRBV7-6	.	CASSPILGQGMNTEAFF	TGTGCCAGCAGCCCCATTCTTGGACAGGGGATGAACACTGAAGCTTTCTTT
.	TRBJ1-1	TRBV4-2	.	CASSQAETLGTEAFF	TGTGCCAGCAGCCAAGCCGAGACCTTGGGCACTGAAGCTTTCTTT
TRBD2	TRBJ2-1	TRBV6-2/TRBV6-3	many	CASSTSGRTYNEQFF	TGTGCCAGCAGTACCAGCGGGAGGACCTACAATGAGCAGTTCTTC
.	TRBJ1-2	TRBV29-1	few	CSVGGANPANYGYTF	TGCAGCGTTGGGGGGGCAAATCCGGCTAACTATGGCTACACCTTC
.	TRBJ2-5	TRBV9	few	CASSADPDRYQETQYF	TGTGCCAGCAGCGCTGACCCGGACAGATATCAAGAGACCCAGTACTTC
TRBD1	TRBJ2-7	TRBV20-1	many	CSASPGTGSYEQYF	TGCAGTGCTAGTCCCGGGACAGGTTCCTACGAGCAGTACTTC
.	TRBJ2-7	TRBV19	.	CASSIRDSYEQYF	TGTGCCAGTAGTATCCGGGACTCCTACGAGCAGTACTTC
TRBD2	TRBJ2-1	TRBV20-1	.	CSAYGGSHNEQFF	TGCAGTGCTTATGGCGGGAGCCACAATGAGCAGTTCTTC